Listed here is a single TCR beta chain. Assay used: immunoSEQ multiplex PCR; TCRdb lists only in-frame clones, some missing. The sample has approximately 260,000 clones; around nine tenths are singletons. The data belong to a study of blood T cell repertoires in COVID-19. Study overall: From T cells, B-cell-depleted T cells, or PBMCs came the material, which was cDNA or gDNA.

This CDR3 region has 14 residues. Germline V gene sequence: CDR1 SGHRS, CDR2 YFSETQ. Trimming removed 5 bases from V and 4 bases from J; junction bases left unmatched: 3. The chain uses TRBV5-1 and TRBJ1-4; the match to TRBD1 covers 9 bases. This clonotype originated in a man aged 50 to 59 with acute or convalescent COVID-19. Sequences were obtained from peripheral blood. CDR3 DNA sequence: TGCGCCAGCAGGACAGGGGGTGTTAATGAAAAACTGTTTTTT. Protein product: CASRTGGVNEKLFF.